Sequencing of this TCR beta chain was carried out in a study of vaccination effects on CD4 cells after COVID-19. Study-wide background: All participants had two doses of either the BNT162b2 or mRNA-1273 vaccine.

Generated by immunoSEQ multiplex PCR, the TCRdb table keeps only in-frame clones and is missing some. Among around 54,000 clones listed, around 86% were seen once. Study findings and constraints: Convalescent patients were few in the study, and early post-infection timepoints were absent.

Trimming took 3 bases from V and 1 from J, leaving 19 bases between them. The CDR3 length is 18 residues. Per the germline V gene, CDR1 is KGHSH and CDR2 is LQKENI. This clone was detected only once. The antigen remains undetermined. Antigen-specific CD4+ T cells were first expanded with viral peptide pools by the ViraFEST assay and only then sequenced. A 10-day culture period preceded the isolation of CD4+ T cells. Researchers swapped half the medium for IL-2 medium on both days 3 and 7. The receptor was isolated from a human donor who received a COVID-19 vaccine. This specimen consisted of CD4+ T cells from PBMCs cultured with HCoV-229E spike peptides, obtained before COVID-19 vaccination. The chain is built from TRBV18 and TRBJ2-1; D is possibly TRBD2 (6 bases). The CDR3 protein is CASSPPQAGRGSYNEQFF. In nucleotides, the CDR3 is TGTGCCAGCTCACCCCCCCAGGCTGGCCGGGGGTCCTACAATGAGCAGTTCTTC.